This is a list of T cell receptor beta chains from one sample in a study of blood T cell repertoires in COVID-19. Clones were sequenced by immunoSEQ multiplex PCR, and TCRdb holds only the in-frame ones, with some missing. The data contain roughly 53,000 clones, about 85% of them singletons. Sequenced material: peripheral blood. These receptors all stem from a human donor in a cohort sampled during active COVID-19. Each CDR3 is given with its conserved first and last residue. Fields, in order: V gene, J gene, D gene, clone size, CDR3 protein, CDR3 DNA. A D gene is named only where the DNA matches it firmly. Expanded clones are given a class, and other clones once, few, many or no size at all.

TRBV19	TRBJ1-1	-	-	CASSVNSRYSEAFF	TGTGCCAGTAGTGTTAACAGCCGCTATTCGGAAGCTTTCTTT
TRBV7-9	TRBJ2-1	TRBD1	-	CASSKEGGSSYNEQFF	TGTGCCAGCAGCAAAGAAGGGGGCAGCTCCTACAATGAGCAGTTCTTC
TRBV5-4	TRBJ2-1	TRBD2	-	CASSASGSSYNEQFF	TGTGCCAGCAGCGCTAGCGGGAGTTCTTACAATGAGCAGTTCTTC
TRBV7-9	TRBJ2-5	TRBD2	-	CASSQRTGGPGETQYF	TGTGCCAGCAGCCAGAGGACGGGAGGGCCTGGAGAGACCCAGTACTTC
TRBV3-1/TRBV3-2	TRBJ2-3	TRBD1	once	CASSQWTGGRTQYF	TGTGCCAGCAGCCAATGGACAGGGGGTCGTACGCAGTATTTT
TRBV4-1	TRBJ2-2	TRBD2	-	CASSQAGGGELFF	TGCGCCAGCAGCCAAGCGGGGGGAGGGGAGCTGTTTTTT
TRBV30	TRBJ1-3	TRBD1	once	CAWSGQGTGNTIYF	TGTGCCTGGAGCGGACAGGGGACTGGAAACACCATATATTTT
TRBV7-2	TRBJ2-1	-	-	CASSSLSFNEQFF	TGTGCCAGCAGCTCCCTCTCGTTCAATGAGCAGTTCTTC
TRBV2	TRBJ2-7	-	-	CASWTDRYEQYF	TGTGCCAGTTGGACAGATCGCTACGAGCAGTACTTC
TRBV3-1/TRBV3-2	TRBJ1-5	TRBD1	-	CASSRQGEPQHF	TGTGCCAGCAGTCGACAGGGTGAACCCCAGCATTTT
TRBV5-6	TRBJ2-1	-	-	CASSFGQTYNEQFF	TGTGCCAGCAGCTTTGGACAGACGTACAATGAGCAGTTCTTC
TRBV28	TRBJ2-5	TRBD1	-	CASSLTGGGQEAQYF	TGTGCCAGCAGTCTCACAGGGGGAGGTCAAGAGGCCCAGTACTTC
TRBV15	TRBJ1-4	TRBD1	-	CATREGASNEKLFF	TGTGCCACCCGGGAGGGGGCTTCTAATGAAAAACTGTTTTTT
TRBV3-1/TRBV3-2	TRBJ1-4	-	-	CASSQNLREKLFF	TGTGCCAGCAGCCAAAACTTGCGGGAAAAACTGTTTTTT
TRBV30	TRBJ2-3	-	-	CAWSVAGATDTQYF	TGTGCCTGGAGTGTAGCGGGTGCCACAGATACGCAGTATTTT
TRBV7-2	TRBJ2-7	TRBD2	-	CASSLLAGGIYEQYF	TGTGCCAGCAGCCTACTAGCGGGGGGTATCTACGAGCAGTACTTC